This T cell receptor (beta chain) derives from a study of cytomegalovirus exposure and HLA in healthy donors. Study-wide points: It was reported that TCR beta sequences correctly inferred the HLA-A and HLA-B alleles for most subjects.

In the PCR, 60 Vbeta and 13 Jbeta primers were used. Here immunoSEQ multiplex PCR was the method, and the copy in TCRdb shows in-frame clones only, minus some. The table records 150,000 to 200,000 clones, roughly 74% of them present only once. From germline, CDR1 is SGHTA and CDR2 FQGTGA. The CDR3 contains 12 residues. Deletions cut 5 bases from V and 4 bases from J, with 7 bases between. Remarks on this clone: What it recognizes is unknown.

The source is a female donor in good health and CMV-seronegative. The sample taken for sequencing was PBMCs. This chain joins TRBV7-3 and TRBJ2-3, with a weak D call TRBD2 (5 bases). The CDR3 nucleotides are TGTGCCAGCAGCCTCGGGGCAGATACGCAGTATTTT. Its protein product is CASSLGADTQYF.